These T cell receptor beta chains were read from a single sample in a study of cytomegalovirus exposure and HLA in healthy donors. Sequencing used immunoSEQ multiplex PCR; TCRdb keeps in-frame clones, though not all of them. The sample lists 170,000 or so clones, 65% to 85% seen once, with around 2.8% in the top ten. The sequenced sample was PBMCs. The receptors shown here come from a young woman in good health and CMV-seropositive. Each CDR3 is given with its conserved first and last residue. The order of the fields is J gene, clone size, V gene, CDR3 length, D gene, CDR3 protein, CDR3 DNA. A D gene is named only where the DNA matches it firmly. Rows give clone size only sometimes, using once, few, many, or a class for an expanded clone.

>TRBJ2-7|NA|TRBV7-2|17|TRBD2
CASSVGFLAGYSYEQYF
TGTGCCAGCAGCGTAGGGTTCCTAGCGGGTTATTCCTACGAGCAGTACTTC
>TRBJ2-7|NA|TRBV7-8|13|NA
CASSPDGRGEQYF
TGTGCCAGCAGCCCAGACGGCCGGGGCGAGCAGTACTTC
>TRBJ2-7|NA|TRBV6-4|13|TRBD2
CASSAGTSDEQYF
TGTGCCAGCAGTGCCGGGACTAGCGACGAGCAGTACTTC
>TRBJ1-5|NA|TRBV5-5|18|TRBD1
CASSLGYRGGYSNQPQHF
TGTGCCAGCAGCTTGGGCTACAGGGGCGGGTATAGCAATCAGCCCCAGCATTTT
>TRBJ1-4|NA|TRBV7-9|15|NA
CASSLGHEANEKLFF
TGTGCCAGCAGCTTGGGTCATGAGGCTAATGAAAAACTGTTTTTT
>TRBJ1-4|NA|TRBV18|19|TRBD1
CASSPRSQDRGLTNEKLFF
TGTGCCAGCTCACCCCGATCGCAGGACAGGGGCCTAACTAATGAAAAACTGTTTTTT
>TRBJ2-1|NA|TRBV2|15|TRBD2
CASSALGRGGNEQFF
TGTGCCAGCAGTGCACTGGGGAGGGGAGGCAATGAGCAGTTCTTC
>TRBJ2-1|NA|TRBV2|16|TRBD2
CASSERLAATYNEQFF
TGTGCCAGCAGTGAAAGACTAGCGGCCACCTACAATGAGCAGTTCTTC
>TRBJ2-7|NA|TRBV13|15|NA
CASSLGLGRGGEQYF
TGTGCCAGCAGCTTAGGCCTCGGCCGGGGAGGCGAGCAGTACTTC
>TRBJ2-7|NA|TRBV6-5|14|NA
CASSLRPGGYEQYF
TGTGCCAGCAGTCTACGCCCAGGCGGGTACGAGCAGTACTTC
>TRBJ1-5|NA|TRBV7-2|13|NA
CASSLSVGQPQHF
TGTGCCAGCAGCTTAAGCGTGGGTCAGCCCCAGCATTTT
>TRBJ2-7|NA|TRBV27|13|NA
CASSDGSSYEQYF
TGTGCCAGCAGTGATGGCAGCTCCTACGAGCAGTACTTC
>TRBJ1-3|once|TRBV2|15|NA
CASSEWSGVRNTIYF
TGTGCCAGCAGTGAATGGTCAGGGGTACGAAACACCATATATTTT
>TRBJ1-1|NA|TRBV6-5|13|NA
CASSLAALSEAFF
TGTGCCAGCAGTTTGGCGGCTCTGAGTGAAGCTTTCTTT
>TRBJ2-5|NA|TRBV7-3|16|TRBD2
CASSLRGDGIQETQYF
TGTGCCAGCAGCTTACGGGGGGACGGAATCCAAGAGACCCAGTACTTC
>TRBJ2-5|NA|TRBV11-3|16|TRBD1
CASSPGTAIGGETQYF
TGTGCCAGCAGTCCCGGGACAGCAATAGGTGGAGAGACCCAGTACTTC
>TRBJ1-1|NA|TRBV5-1|15|NA
CASSQDFDRNTEAFF
TGCGCCAGCAGCCAAGACTTCGACAGGAACACTGAAGCTTTCTTT